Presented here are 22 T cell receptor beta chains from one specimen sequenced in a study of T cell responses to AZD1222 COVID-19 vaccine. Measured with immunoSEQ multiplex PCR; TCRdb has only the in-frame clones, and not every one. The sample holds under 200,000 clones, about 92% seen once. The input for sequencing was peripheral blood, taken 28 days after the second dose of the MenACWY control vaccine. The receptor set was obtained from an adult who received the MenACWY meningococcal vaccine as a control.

The CDR3 DNA sequence: TGTGCCATCAGTCCCCCAGGGACTAACTATGGCTACACCTTC. Translation gives CAISPPGTNYGYTF. The genes are TRBV10-3 and TRBJ1-2; D is possibly TRBD1 (5 bases). Germline CDR1 and CDR2: ENHRY and SYGVKD. The V end was cut by 5 bases, the J end by 0 bases, with 10 bases between. The CDR3 has 14 amino acids.

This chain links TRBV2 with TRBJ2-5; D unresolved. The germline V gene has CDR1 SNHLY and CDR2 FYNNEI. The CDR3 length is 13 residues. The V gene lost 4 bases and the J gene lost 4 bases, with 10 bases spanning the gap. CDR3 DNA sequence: TGTGCCAGCAGTGCAGTCAGTCCAGAGACCCAGTACTTC. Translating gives CASSAVSPETQYF.

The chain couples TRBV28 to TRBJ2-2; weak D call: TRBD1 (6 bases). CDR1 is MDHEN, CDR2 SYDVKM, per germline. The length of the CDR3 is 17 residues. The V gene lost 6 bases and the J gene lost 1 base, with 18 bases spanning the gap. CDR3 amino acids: CASSFLLTGLNTGELFF. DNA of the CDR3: TGTGCCAGCAGCTTTCTACTGACAGGCTTGAACACCGGGGAGCTGTTTTTT.

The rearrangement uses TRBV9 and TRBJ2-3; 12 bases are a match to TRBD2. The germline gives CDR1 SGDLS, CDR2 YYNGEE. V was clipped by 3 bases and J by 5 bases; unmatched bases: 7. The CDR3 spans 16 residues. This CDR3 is CASSGGLAGGQDTQYF. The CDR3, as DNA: TGTGCCAGCAGCGGGGGGCTAGCGGGAGGGCAAGATACGCAGTATTTT. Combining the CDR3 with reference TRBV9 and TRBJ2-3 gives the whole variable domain DSGVTQTPKHLITATGQRVTLRCSPRSGDLSVYWYQQSLDQGLQFLIQYYNGEERAKGNILERFSAQQFPDLHSELNLSSLELGDSALYFCASSGGLAGGQDTQYFGPGTRLTVL.

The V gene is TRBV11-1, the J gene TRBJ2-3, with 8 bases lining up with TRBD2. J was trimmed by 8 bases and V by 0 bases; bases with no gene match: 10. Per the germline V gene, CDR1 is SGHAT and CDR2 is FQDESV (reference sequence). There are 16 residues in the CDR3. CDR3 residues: CASSLAPQFGRGTQYF. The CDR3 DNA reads TGTGCCAGCAGCTTAGCTCCTCAGTTCGGGAGGGGTACGCAGTATTTT.

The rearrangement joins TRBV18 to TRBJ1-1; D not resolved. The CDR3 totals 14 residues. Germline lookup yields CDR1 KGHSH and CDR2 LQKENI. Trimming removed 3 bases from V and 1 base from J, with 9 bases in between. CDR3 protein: CASSPGRANTEAFF. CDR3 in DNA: TGTGCCAGCTCACCCGGACGGGCGAACACTGAAGCTTTCTTT.

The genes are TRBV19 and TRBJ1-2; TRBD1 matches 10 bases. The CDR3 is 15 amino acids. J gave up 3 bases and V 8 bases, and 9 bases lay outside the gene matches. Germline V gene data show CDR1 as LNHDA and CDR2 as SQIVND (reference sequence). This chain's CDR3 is CASSSGTGEHYGYTF. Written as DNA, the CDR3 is TGTGCCAGTTCCTCCGGGACAGGGGAACACTATGGCTACACCTTC. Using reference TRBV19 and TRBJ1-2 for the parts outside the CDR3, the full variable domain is DGGITQSPKYLFRKEGQNVTLSCEQNLNHDAMYWYRQDPGQGLRLIYYSQIVNDFQKGDIAEGYSVSREKKESFPLTVTSAQKNPTAFYLCASSSGTGEHYGYTFGSGTRLTVV.

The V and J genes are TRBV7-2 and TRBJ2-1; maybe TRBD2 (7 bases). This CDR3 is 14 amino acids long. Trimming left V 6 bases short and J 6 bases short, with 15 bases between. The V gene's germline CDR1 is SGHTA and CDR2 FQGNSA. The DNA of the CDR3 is TGTGCCAGCAGGAGGGGGGGTAGCGGCAATGAGCAGTTCTTC. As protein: CASRRGGSGNEQFF.

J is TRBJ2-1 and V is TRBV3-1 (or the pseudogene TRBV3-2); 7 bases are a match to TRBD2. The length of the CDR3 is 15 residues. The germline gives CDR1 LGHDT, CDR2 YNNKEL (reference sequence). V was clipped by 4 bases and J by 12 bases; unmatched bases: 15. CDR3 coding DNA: TGTGCCAGCAGCCGAACACCGGCGGGAGAACCGCGGCAGTTCTTC. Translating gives CASSRTPAGEPRQFF.

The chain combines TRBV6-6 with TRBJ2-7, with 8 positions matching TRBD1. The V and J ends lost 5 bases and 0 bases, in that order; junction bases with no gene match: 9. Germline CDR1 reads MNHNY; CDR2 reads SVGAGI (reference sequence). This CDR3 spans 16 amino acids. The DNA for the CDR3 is TGTGCCAGCAGTCCCACTGGGACAGGAAGCTCCTACGAGCAGTACTTC. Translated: CASSPTGTGSSYEQYF.

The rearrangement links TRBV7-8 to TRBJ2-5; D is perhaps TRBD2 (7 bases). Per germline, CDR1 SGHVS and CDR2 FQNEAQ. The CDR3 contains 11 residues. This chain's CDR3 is CAGGQQETQYF. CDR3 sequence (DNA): TGTGCGGGGGGGCAGCAAGAGACCCAGTACTTC.

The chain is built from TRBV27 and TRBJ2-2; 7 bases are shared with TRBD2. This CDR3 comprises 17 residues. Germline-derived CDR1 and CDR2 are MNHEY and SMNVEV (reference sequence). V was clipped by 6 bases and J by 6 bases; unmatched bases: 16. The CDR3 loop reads CASSDPRSGWGSGELFF. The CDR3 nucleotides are TGTGCCAGCAGCGACCCACGTAGCGGGTGGGGGTCCGGGGAGCTGTTTTTT.

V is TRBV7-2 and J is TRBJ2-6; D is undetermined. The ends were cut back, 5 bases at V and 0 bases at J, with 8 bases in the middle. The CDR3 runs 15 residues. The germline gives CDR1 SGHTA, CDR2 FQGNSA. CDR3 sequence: CASSPPASGANVLTF. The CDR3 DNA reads TGTGCCAGCAGCCCCCCCGCCTCTGGGGCCAACGTCCTGACTTTC.

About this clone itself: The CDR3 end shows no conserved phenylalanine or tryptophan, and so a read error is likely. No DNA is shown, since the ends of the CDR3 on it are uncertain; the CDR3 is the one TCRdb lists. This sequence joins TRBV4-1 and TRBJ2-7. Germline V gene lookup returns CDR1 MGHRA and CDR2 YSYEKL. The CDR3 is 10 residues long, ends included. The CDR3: CASSQGFRAL.

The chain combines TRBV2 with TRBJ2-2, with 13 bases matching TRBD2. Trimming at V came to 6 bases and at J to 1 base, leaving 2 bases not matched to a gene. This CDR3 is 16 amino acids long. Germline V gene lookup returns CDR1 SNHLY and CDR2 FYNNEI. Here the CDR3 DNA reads TGTGCCAGCAGGCGGACTAGCGGGAGGAACACCGGGGAGCTGTTTTTT. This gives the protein CASRRTSGRNTGELFF.

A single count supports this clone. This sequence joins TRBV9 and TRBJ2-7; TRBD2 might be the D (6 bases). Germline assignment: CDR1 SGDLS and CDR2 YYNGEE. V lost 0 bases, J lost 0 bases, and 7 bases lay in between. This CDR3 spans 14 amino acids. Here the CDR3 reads CASSVAAGSYEQYF. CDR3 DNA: TGTGCCAGCAGCGTAGCAGCGGGCTCCTACGAGCAGTACTTC.

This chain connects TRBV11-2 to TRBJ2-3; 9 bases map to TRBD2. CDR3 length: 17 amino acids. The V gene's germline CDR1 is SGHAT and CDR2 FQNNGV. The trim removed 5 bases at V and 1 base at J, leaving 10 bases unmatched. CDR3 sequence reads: CASSPLVIAGGTDTQYF. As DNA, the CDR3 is TGTGCCAGCAGCCCTCTAGTGATAGCGGGAGGCACAGATACGCAGTATTTT.

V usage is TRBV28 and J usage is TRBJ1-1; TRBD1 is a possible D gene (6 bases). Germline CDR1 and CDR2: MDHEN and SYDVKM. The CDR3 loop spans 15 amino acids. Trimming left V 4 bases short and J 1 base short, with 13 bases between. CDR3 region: CASSSPGHPNTEAFF. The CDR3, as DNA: TGTGCCAGCAGTTCACCGGGACATCCGAACACTGAAGCTTTCTTT.

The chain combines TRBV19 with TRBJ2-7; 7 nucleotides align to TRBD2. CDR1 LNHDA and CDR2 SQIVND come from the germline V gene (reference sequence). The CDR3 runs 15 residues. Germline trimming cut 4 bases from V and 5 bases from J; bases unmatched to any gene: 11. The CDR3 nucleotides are TGTGCCAGTAGTACCCGGGGCGGGAGAAGTAACGAGCAGTACTTC. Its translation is CASSTRGGRSNEQYF.

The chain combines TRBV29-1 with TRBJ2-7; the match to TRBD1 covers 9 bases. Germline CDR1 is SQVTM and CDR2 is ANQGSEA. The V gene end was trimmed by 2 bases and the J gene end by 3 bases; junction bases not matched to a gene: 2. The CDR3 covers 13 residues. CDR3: CSVELDRGYEQYF. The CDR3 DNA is TGCAGCGTTGAATTGGACAGGGGCTACGAGCAGTACTTC.

Here the CDR3 DNA reads TGTGCCAGCAGTTCCTACAGGGGGATGAACACTGAAGCTTTCTTT. Protein product: CASSSYRGMNTEAFF. The V and J genes are TRBV27 and TRBJ1-1, with 8 bases matching TRBD1. Looked up from germline, CDR1 is MNHEY and CDR2 is SMNVEV (reference sequence). Unmatched junction bases numbered 4, after V lost 4 bases and J lost 0 bases. This CDR3 spans 15 amino acids.

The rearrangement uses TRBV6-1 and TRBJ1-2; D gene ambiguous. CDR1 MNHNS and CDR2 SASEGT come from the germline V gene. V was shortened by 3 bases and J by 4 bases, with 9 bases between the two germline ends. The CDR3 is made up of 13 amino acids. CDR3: CASSETVGYGYTF. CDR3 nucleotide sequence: TGTGCCAGCAGTGAGACGGTGGGCTATGGCTACACCTTC.